This T cell receptor (beta chain) was sequenced for a study of blood T cell repertoires in COVID-19. Overall study: In each case, the material was cDNA or gDNA derived from T cells, B-cell-depleted T cells, or PBMCs.

Authors' analysis steps: The authors estimated nucleated cell counts from reference gene primer amplification. The repertoire was sequenced with immunoSEQ multiplex PCR; TCRdb's copy has only in-frame clones and lacks some. V, J and clone size derive from that table, while D and trimming were established from the DNA sequence. Of under 75,000 clones listed, about 80% are singletons. This CDR3 contains 14 residues. Trimming left V 5 bases short and J 10 bases short, with 20 bases between. The V gene's germline CDR1 is SGHDN and CDR2 FVKESK. The chain joins TRBV14 to TRBJ1-1; tentative D call: TRBD1 (5 bases). The source is a man aged 65-85 years who had recovered from COVID-19. The sample taken for sequencing was peripheral blood. The CDR3 loop is CASSLRLGHSGAFF. CDR3 DNA: TGTGCCAGCAGCTTAAGACTAGGACATTCCGGAGCTTTCTTT.